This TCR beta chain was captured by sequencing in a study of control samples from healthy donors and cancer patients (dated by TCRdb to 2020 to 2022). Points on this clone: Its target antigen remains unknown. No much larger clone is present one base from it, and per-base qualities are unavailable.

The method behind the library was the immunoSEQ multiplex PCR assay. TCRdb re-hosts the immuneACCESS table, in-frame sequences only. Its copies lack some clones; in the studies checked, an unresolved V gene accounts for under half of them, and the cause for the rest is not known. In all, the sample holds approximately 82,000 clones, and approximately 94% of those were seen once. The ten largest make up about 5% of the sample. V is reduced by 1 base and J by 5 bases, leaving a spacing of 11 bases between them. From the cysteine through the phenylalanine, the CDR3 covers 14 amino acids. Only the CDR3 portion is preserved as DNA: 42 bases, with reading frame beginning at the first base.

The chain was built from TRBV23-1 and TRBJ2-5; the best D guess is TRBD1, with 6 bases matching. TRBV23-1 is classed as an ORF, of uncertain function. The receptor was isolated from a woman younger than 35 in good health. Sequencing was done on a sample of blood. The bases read TGCGCCAGCAGTCAATACAGGGATGTGGAGACCCAGTACTTC. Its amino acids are CASSQYRDVETQYF.